These T cell receptor beta chains were read from a single sample in a study of T cell responses to AZD1222 COVID-19 vaccine. TCRdb's copy holds only in-frame clones and misses some; the assay was immunoSEQ multiplex PCR. Seen here are more than 100,000 clones, more than 75% observed once, and the top ten hold roughly 1.3%. Sequenced here: peripheral blood, sampled on day 0 of AZD1222 vaccination. These receptors were taken from an adult in good health. Each CDR3 is given without its conserved first and last residue.

v_call,j_call,cdr3_length,cdr3_aa
TRBV5-1,TRBJ1-2,13,ASSLGPENYYGYT
TRBV3-1/TRBV3-2,TRBJ2-1,13,ASSPAGGPYNEQF
TRBV12-3/TRBV12-4,TRBJ1-2,11,ASSLGRSYGYT
TRBV2,TRBJ2-2,13,ASSEGQSNTGELF
TRBV30,TRBJ2-7,11,ACQKQVTYEQY
TRBV7-8,TRBJ1-2,14,ASSPRGGFLGYGYT
TRBV4-2,TRBJ2-7,15,ASSSFVLTGTDYEQY
TRBV11-2,TRBJ2-5,14,ASSSTKTSGQETQY
TRBV4-1,TRBJ1-2,15,ASSQVLGQGRFDGYT
TRBV18,TRBJ1-2,15,ASSPRYDGTYNYGYT
TRBV14,TRBJ2-1,13,ASSHRSRRGSEQF
TRBV7-8,TRBJ2-1,12,ASSLKQGANEQF
TRBV9,TRBJ1-5,12,ASSIGQRNQPQH
TRBV27,TRBJ1-1,9,ASGRHTEAF
TRBV5-8,TRBJ2-1,11,ASSLGGHDQLF
TRBV27,TRBJ2-7,13,ASSLSPGAVYEQY
TRBV19,TRBJ2-5,12,ASSMLAGQETQY
TRBV3-1/TRBV3-2,TRBJ1-2,10,ASSQGFGGYT
TRBV5-4,TRBJ1-3,12,ASSRGLSGNTIY
TRBV10-3,TRBJ1-5,11,AISEDRDQPQH
TRBV5-6,TRBJ2-2,11,ASSLKWTGELF
TRBV7-2,TRBJ1-6,13,ASSLLPRQNSPLH
TRBV20-1,TRBJ1-2,9,SALRNYGYT
TRBV20-1,TRBJ1-2,9,SGSDGYGYT
TRBV20-1,TRBJ2-1,10,SASQAYNEQF
TRBV13,TRBJ2-1,13,ASSSGLAGGHEQF
TRBV27,TRBJ2-3,17,ASSSRPTPSGGTTDTQY
TRBV7-9,TRBJ1-2,13,ASESAGVGDYGYT
TRBV18,TRBJ1-2,14,ASSLWADRPGDGYT
TRBV7-2,TRBJ1-1,11,ASSATLNTEAF
TRBV19,TRBJ1-2,13,ASSIEGQVYYGYT
TRBV7-9,TRBJ1-4,14,ASSKIGGGLGEKLF
TRBV19,TRBJ2-2,14,ASSLIGGTYTGELF
TRBV29-1,TRBJ1-2,10,SVPGGANGYT
TRBV18,TRBJ1-5,13,ASSPTALGNQPQH
TRBV6-1,TRBJ2-3,12,ASSDGGSTDTQY
TRBV7-2,TRBJ2-7,10,ASSLPSGEQY
TRBV19,TRBJ1-2,12,ASSMRDRNYGYT
TRBV2,TRBJ2-1,14,ASSETPFAAGGKQF
TRBV7-9,TRBJ1-1,14,ASTPPGRGPNTEAF
TRBV2,TRBJ2-5,11,ASFRVLQETQY
TRBV9,TRBJ2-3,15,ASSVQSGTQSTDTQY
TRBV6-2/TRBV6-3,TRBJ1-2,10,ASSYGNYGYT
TRBV7-6,TRBJ2-5,14,ASSYSGEEAQETQY
TRBV7-9,TRBJ1-6,13,ASSSGTEQGSPLH
TRBV27,TRBJ1-1,9,ASSSGLEAF
TRBV4-1,TRBJ1-1,16,ASSQEPPQGPFNTEAF
TRBV4-3,TRBJ2-6,14,ASSQEKATGANVLT
TRBV6-5,TRBJ1-2,14,ASSYGEGRRNGGYT
TRBV11-2,TRBJ2-7,15,ASSLLLPPRESYEQY
TRBV5-1,TRBJ2-2,13,ASTAGTGDPGELF
TRBV4-2,TRBJ2-5,10,ASSFTPQTQY
TRBV5-6,TRBJ1-3,11,ASSLRAGNTIY